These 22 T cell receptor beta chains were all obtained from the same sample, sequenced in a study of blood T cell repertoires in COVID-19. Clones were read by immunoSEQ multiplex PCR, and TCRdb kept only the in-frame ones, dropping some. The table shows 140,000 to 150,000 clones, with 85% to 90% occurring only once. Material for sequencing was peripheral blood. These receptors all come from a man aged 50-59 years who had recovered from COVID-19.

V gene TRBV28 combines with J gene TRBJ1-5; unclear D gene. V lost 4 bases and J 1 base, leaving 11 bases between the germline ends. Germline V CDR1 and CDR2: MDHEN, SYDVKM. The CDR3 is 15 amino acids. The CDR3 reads CASSSSGLSNQPQHF. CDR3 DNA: TGTGCCAGCAGTTCTTCAGGATTAAGCAATCAGCCCCAGCATTTT.

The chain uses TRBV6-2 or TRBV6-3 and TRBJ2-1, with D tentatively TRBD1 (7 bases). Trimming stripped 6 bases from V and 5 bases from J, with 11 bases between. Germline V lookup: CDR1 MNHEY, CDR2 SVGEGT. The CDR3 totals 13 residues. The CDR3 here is CASSPRGDNEQFF. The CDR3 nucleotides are TGTGCCAGCAGCCCCAGGGGGGACAATGAGCAGTTCTTC.

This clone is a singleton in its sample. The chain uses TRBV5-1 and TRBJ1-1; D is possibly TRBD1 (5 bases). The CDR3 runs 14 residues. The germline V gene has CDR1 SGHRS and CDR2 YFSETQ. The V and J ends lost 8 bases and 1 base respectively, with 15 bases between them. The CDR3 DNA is TGCGCCAGTCAGGGAACCCAGGGGAACACTGAAGCTTTCTTT. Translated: CASQGTQGNTEAFF.

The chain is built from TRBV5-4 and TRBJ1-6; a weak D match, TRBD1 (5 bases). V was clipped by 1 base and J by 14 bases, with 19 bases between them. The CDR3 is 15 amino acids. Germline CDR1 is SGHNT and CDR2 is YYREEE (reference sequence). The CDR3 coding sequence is TGTGCCAGCAGCTTGCGCCCCGACAGTTTTTCCACCCTCCACTTT. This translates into CASSLRPDSFSTLHF. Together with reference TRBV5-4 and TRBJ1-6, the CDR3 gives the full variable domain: ETGVTQSPTHLIKTRGQQVTLRCSSQSGHNTVSWYQQALGQGPQFIFQYYREEENGRGNFPPRFSGLQFPNYSSELNVNALELDDSALYLCASSLRPDSFSTLHFGNGTRLTVT.

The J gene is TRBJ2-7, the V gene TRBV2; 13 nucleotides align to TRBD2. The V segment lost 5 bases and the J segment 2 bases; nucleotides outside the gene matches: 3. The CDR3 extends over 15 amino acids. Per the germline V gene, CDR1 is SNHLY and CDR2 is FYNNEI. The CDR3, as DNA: TGTGCCAGCAGTTCCGGGACTAGCGGGACCTACGAGCAGTACTTC. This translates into CASSSGTSGTYEQYF.

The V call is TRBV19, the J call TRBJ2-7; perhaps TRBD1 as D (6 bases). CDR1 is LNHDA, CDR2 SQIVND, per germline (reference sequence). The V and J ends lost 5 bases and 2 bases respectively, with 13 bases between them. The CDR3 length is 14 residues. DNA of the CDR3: TGTGCCAGTAGTGTCAGGACAGCCACCTACGAGCAGTACTTC. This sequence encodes CASSVRTATYEQYF.

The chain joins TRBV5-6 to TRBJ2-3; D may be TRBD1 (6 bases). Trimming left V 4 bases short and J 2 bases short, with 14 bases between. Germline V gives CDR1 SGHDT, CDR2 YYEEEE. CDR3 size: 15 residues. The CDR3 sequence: CASSAYRVPTDTQYF. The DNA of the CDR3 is TGTGCCAGCAGCGCTTACAGGGTCCCCACAGATACGCAGTATTTT.

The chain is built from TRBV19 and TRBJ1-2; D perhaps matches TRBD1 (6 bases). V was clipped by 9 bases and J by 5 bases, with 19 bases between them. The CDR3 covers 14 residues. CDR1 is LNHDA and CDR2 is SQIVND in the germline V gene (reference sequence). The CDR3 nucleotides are TGTGCCAGCATCAAACAGGGTAGTGGGTATGGCTACACCTTC. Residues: CASIKQGSGYGYTF.

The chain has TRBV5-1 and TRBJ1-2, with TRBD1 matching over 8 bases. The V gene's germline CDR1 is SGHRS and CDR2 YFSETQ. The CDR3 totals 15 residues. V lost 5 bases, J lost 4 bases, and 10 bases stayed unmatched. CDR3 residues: CASRPDRGYFYGYTF. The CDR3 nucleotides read TGCGCCAGCAGGCCCGACAGGGGATATTTCTATGGCTACACCTTC.

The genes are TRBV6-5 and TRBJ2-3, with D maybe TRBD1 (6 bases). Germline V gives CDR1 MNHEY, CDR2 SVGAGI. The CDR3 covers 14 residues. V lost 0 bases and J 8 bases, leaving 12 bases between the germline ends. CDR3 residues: CASSYSGGGGTQYF. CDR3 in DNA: TGTGCCAGCAGTTACTCTGGGGGCGGCGGTACGCAGTATTTT.

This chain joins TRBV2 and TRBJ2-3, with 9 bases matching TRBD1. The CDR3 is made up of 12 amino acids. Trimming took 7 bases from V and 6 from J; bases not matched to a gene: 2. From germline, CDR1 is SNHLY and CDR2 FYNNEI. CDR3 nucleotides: TGTGCCAGCAAACAGGGGGCTGATACGCAGTATTTT. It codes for CASKQGADTQYF.

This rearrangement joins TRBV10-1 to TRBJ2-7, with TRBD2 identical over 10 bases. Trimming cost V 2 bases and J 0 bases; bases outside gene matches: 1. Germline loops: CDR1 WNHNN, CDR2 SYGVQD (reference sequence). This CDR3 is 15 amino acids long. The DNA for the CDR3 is TGCGCCAGCAGTGAGGGACTAGCGGACTCCTACGAGCAGTACTTC. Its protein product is CASSEGLADSYEQYF.

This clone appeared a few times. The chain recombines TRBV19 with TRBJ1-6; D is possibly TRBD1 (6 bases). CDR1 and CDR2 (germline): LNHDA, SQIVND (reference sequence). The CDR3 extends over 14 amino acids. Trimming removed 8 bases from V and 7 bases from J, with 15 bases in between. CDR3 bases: TGTGCCAGTGGTACAGGGATGGGGAATTCACCCCTCCACTTT. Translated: CASGTGMGNSPLHF.

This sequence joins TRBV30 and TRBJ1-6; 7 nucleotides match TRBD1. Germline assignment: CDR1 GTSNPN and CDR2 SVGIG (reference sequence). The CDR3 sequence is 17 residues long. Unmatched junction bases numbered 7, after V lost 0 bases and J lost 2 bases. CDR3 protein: CAWSVLGGQPYNSPLHF. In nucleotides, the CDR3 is TGTGCCTGGAGTGTACTAGGGGGACAGCCCTATAATTCACCCCTCCACTTT.

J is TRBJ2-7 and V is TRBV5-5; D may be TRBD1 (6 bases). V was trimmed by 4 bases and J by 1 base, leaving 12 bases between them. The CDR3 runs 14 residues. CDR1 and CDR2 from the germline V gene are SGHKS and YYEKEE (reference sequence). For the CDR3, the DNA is TGTGCCAGCAGCCTACGACAGGTTTCCTACGAGCAGTACTTC. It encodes CASSLRQVSYEQYF.

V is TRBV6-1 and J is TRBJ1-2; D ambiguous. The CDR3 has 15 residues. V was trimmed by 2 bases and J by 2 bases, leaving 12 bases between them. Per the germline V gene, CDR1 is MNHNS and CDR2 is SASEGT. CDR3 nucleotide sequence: TGTGCCAGCAGTGAATATGGCACCCAGAACTATGGCTACACCTTC. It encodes CASSEYGTQNYGYTF.

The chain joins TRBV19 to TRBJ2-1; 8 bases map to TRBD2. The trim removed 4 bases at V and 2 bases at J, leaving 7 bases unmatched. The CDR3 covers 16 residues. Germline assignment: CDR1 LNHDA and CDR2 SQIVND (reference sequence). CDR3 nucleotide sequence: TGTGCCAGTAGTACTACAAGCGGGGGAGCCTACAATGAGCAGTTCTTC. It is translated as CASSTTSGGAYNEQFF.

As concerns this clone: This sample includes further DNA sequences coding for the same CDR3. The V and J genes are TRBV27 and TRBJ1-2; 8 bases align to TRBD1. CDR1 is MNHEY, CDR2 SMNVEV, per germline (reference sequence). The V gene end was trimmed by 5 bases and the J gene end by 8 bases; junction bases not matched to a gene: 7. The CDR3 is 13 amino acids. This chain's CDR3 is CASSPGQGGGYTF. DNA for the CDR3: TGTGCCAGCAGTCCAGGACAGGGCGGCGGCTACACCTTC.

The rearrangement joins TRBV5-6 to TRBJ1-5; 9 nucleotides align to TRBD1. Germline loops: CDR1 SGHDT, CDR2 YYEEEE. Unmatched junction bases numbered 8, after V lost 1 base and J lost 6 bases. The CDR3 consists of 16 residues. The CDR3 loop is CASSLSGQGSTQPQHF. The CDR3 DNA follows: TGTGCCAGCAGCTTGTCGGGACAGGGATCAACTCAGCCCCAGCATTTT.

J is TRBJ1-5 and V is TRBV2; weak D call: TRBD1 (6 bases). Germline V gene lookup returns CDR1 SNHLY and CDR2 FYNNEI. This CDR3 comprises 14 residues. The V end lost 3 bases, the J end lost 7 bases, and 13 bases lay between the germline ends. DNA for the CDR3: TGTGCCAGCAGTGATCGGCAGGGGAACCAGCCCCAGCATTTT. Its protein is CASSDRQGNQPQHF.

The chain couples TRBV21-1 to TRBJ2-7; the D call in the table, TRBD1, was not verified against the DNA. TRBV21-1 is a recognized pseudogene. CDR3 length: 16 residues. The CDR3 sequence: CASGRDGTGKNYEQYF. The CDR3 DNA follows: TGTGCCAGCGGGCGAGATGGGACAGGAAAAAACTACGAGCAGTACTTC.

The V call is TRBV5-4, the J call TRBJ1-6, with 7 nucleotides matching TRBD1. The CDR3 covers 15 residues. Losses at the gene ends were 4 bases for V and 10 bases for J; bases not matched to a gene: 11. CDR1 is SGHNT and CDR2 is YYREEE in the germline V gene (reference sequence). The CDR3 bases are TGTGCCAGCAGCATTGGGAGAGGACAGGCATCACCCCTCCACTTT. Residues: CASSIGRGQASPLHF.